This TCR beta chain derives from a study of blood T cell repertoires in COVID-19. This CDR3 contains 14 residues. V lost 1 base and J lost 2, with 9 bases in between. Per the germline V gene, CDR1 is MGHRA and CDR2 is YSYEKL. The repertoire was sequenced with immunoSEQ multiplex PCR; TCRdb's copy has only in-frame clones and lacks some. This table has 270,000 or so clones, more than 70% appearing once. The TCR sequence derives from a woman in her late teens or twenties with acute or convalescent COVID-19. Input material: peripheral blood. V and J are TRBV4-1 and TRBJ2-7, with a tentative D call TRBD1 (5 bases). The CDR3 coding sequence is TGCGCCAGCAGCCAAGGGGGCGCCCCCTACGAGCAGTACTTC. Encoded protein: CASSQGGAPYEQYF.